The 3 T cell receptor beta chains in this list originate from one sample, sequenced in a study of T cells in Graves' hyperthyroidism and ophthalmopathy (dated by TCRdb to between 2018 and 2020). Library creation used multiplex PCR. Data came from an Illumina HiSeq 2000. TCR beta CDR3 regions were amplified from RNA transcripts. A first-round RT-PCR of the TCR CDR3 used the HTBI primer set with the Qiagen OneStep RT-PCR kit. Clones were called with MiXCR by TCRdb after fastp trimmed the public reads at Q25, and only in-frame beta chains were retained. Duplicate CDR3 protein sequences are folded into a single record with the most common DNA and genes. Present in this sample are about 360,000 distinct CDR3 sequences, roughly 25% of which were seen just once. The ten largest clones capture roughly 70% of the sample. The sequenced material came from blood. These receptors were obtained from a man aged 45-65 years with Graves' hyperthyroidism.

The chain carries TRBV6-1 and TRBJ1-5; D remains unclear. The germline CDR1 and CDR2 sequences are MNHNS and SASEGT. The CDR3 runs to 14 residues. V lost 7 bases to trimming and J lost 4 bases, with 14 bases between them. The CDR3 coding sequence is TGTGCCAGCACTTACCGGGAAGAAAATCAGCCCCAGCATTTT. This sequence encodes CASTYREENQPQHF.

Concerning this clonotype: This CDR3 fails to terminate in the conserved phenylalanine or tryptophan, so it likely reflects a read error. The CDR3 sequence is CSARGTSGNQETQYL. The CDR3 DNA follows: TGCAGTGCTAGAGGGACTAGCGGGAACCAAGAGACCCAGTACCTC. The chain combines TRBV20-1 with TRBJ2-5; 12 nucleotides align to TRBD2. This CDR3 comprises 15 residues. Losses at the gene ends were 1 base for V and 0 bases for J; bases not matched to a gene: 0. Germline CDR1 is DFQATT and CDR2 is SNEGSKA (reference sequence).

This clonotype appeared many times. The chain is built from TRBV3-1 and TRBJ2-2; 7 positions agree with TRBD1. Germline CDR1 LGHDT, CDR2 YNNKEL (reference sequence). The CDR3 contains 13 residues. With V trimmed by 3 bases and J by 9 bases, 4 bases remained unmatched. The CDR3 loop is CASSHRQGWELFF. The CDR3 coding sequence is TGTGCCAGCAGCCACCGACAGGGTTGGGAGCTGTTTTTT.